The next 7 T cell receptor beta chains were all read from a single sample in a study of blood T cell repertoires in COVID-19. Some clones are missing from TCRdb's copy, which holds only in-frame ones; the method was immunoSEQ multiplex PCR. The sample has 100,000 to 150,000 clones, around 70% seen once; the top ten hold 4.5% to 6%. The sample was peripheral blood. The receptor source for this set is a man older than 75 with COVID-19, enrolled during active disease.

This clone was seen only once. The chain employs TRBV6-2 or TRBV6-3 and TRBJ2-7; no clear D gene. Germline CDR1 reads MNHEY; CDR2 reads SVGEGT. V shed 2 bases and J shed 3 bases, with 5 bases lying between them. The CDR3 is 12 amino acids. CDR3 protein: CASSYPFYEQYF. As DNA, the CDR3 is TGTGCCAGCAGTTACCCATTCTACGAGCAGTACTTC.

This chain joins TRBV4-1 and TRBJ1-1, with 7 nucleotides matching TRBD1. The CDR3 consists of 17 residues. The germline V gene encodes CDR1 MGHRA and CDR2 YSYEKL. After removal of 0 bases from V and 4 bases from J, the junction contained 11 bases not matched to a gene. The CDR3 protein is CASSQERGRVSPTEAFF. As DNA, the CDR3 is TGCGCCAGCAGCCAAGAGAGGGGGCGGGTATCCCCCACTGAAGCTTTCTTT.

V is TRBV5-8 and J is TRBJ2-3; possibly TRBD2 for D (5 bases). The CDR3 has 18 residues. Germline V gene data show CDR1 as SGHTS and CDR2 as YDEGEE. The germline V and J ends were trimmed by 0 bases and 0 bases, with 17 bases remaining between them. CDR3 in amino acids: CASSLERSSIGSTDTQYF. The CDR3 DNA reads TGTGCCAGCAGCTTGGAGCGGTCCTCCATTGGAAGCACAGATACGCAGTATTTT.

The rearrangement joins TRBV29-1 to TRBJ2-3, with 8 positions matching TRBD2. Germline lookup yields CDR1 SQVTM and CDR2 ANQGSEA. J gave up 0 bases and V 6 bases, and 5 bases lay outside the gene matches. This CDR3 contains 14 residues. Here the CDR3 reads CSVPLAGSTDTQYF. The CDR3 bases are TGCAGCGTCCCATTAGCGGGAAGCACAGATACGCAGTATTTT.

The V gene is TRBV27, the J gene TRBJ1-2; 7 bases are a match to TRBD1. The CDR3 runs 15 residues. V lost 3 bases, J lost 4 bases, and 8 bases stayed unmatched. The germline V gene has CDR1 MNHEY and CDR2 SMNVEV (reference sequence). CDR3 sequence reads: CASSFDRGGAYGYTF. The CDR3 DNA follows: TGTGCCAGCAGTTTTGATAGAGGGGGCGCCTATGGCTACACCTTC.

The chain recombines TRBV6-1 with TRBJ1-5; 9 positions agree with TRBD1. The CDR3 length is 17 residues. The germline V gene has CDR1 MNHNS and CDR2 SASEGT. J lost 4 bases, V lost 3 bases, and 10 bases had no gene match. The CDR3 DNA is TGTGCCAGCAGTGATGTCACCGGGACAGGGAGGAATCAGCCCCAGCATTTT. This codes for CASSDVTGTGRNQPQHF.

The chain joins TRBV5-3 to TRBJ1-2; 9 bases fit TRBD1. TRBV5-3 belongs to the ORF category, with a function that is uncertain. After removal of 4 bases from V and 8 bases from J, the junction contained 9 bases not matched to a gene. The CDR3 contains 14 residues. CDR3: CARSIGQGRRGYTF. The CDR3 coding sequence is TGTGCCAGAAGCATCGGACAGGGGAGAAGGGGCTACACCTTC.